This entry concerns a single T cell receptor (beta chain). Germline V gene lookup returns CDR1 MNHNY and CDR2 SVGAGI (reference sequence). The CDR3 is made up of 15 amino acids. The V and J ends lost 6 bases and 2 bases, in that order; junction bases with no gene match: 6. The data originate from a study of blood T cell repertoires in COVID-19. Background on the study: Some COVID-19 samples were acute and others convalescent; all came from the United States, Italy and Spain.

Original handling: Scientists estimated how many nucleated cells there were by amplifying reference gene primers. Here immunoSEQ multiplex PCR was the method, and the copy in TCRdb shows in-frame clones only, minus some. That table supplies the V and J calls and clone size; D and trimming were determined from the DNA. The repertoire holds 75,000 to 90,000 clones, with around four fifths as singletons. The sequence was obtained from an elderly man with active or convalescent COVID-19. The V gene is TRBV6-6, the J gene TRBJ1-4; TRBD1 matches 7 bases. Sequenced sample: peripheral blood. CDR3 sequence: CASSSTGRTNEKLFF. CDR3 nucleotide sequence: TGTGCCAGCAGCTCGACAGGGAGGACTAATGAAAAACTGTTTTTT.